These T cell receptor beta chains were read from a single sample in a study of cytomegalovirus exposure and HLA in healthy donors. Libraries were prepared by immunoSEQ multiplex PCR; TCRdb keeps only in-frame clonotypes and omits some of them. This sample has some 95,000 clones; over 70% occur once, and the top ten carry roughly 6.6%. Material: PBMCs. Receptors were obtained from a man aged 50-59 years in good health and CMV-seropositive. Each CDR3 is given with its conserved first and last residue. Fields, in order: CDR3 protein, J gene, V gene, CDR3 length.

CDR3: CASSQDFEVRYNEQFF
J: -
V: TRBV4-2
length: 16

CDR3: CASSGLTGGINYGYTF
J: TRBJ1-2
V: TRBV6-1
length: 16

CDR3: CASSLNREATGELFF
J: TRBJ2-2
V: TRBV5-1
length: 15

CDR3: CASSLWNSGCEQYF
J: TRBJ2-7
V: TRBV28
length: 14

CDR3: CASSFPSGDNTQYF
J: TRBJ2-3
V: TRBV7-2
length: 14

CDR3: CASIPGTAPRTEAFF
J: TRBJ1-1
V: TRBV6-1
length: 15

CDR3: CASSGRPGQGAISFGYTF
J: TRBJ1-2
V: TRBV2
length: 18

CDR3: CASSQAPGGGYTF
J: TRBJ1-2
V: TRBV4-2
length: 13

CDR3: CASSRERGRETQYF
J: TRBJ2-5
V: TRBV7-2
length: 14

CDR3: CASSLGLAGYNEQFF
J: -
V: TRBV6-5
length: 15